These T cell receptor beta chains were read from a single sample in a study of brain T cells in children with intractable seizures. Sequencing used immunoSEQ multiplex PCR; TCRdb keeps in-frame clones, though not all of them. The repertoire has about 120,000 clones, approximately 94% of them found once; the top ten carry 3.8%. This sample comprised peripheral blood, obtained at surgery. The receptors stem from a boy younger than two with hemimegalencephaly and intractable seizures. The CDR3 runs from the conserved cysteine through the conserved F or W. Fields, in order: D gene, CDR3 length, J gene, V gene, clone size, CDR3 DNA, CDR3 protein. D genes are given only for firm matches. Clone size is given for some rows only: seen once, a few or many times, or a class if the clone is expanded.

>-|15|TRBJ2-1|TRBV4-3|-
TGCGCCAGCAGCCAAGGACCAGGAGACAACAATGAGCAGTTCTTC
CASSQGPGDNNEQFF
>TRBD2|14|TRBJ2-1|TRBV2|-
TGTGCCAGCCATAGCGGGAGCACCTACAATGAGCAGTTCTTC
CASHSGSTYNEQFF
>TRBD1|14|TRBJ1-1|TRBV11-3|-
TGTGCCAGCAGCTCCTGGGACAGGGCCACTGAAGCTTTCTTT
CASSSWDRATEAFF
>-|14|TRBJ1-4|TRBV15|-
TGTGCCACCGGCGCGGGGGGAACTAATGAAAAACTGTTTTTT
CATGAGGTNEKLFF
>-|16|TRBJ2-3|TRBV6-4|-
TGTGCCAGCAGTGACTCGGGGGGAGCCTGGTTGGATACGCAGTATTTT
CASSDSGGAWLDTQYF
>-|14|TRBJ2-1|TRBV19|-
TGTGCCAGTAGTGACGACGGCCGTTACAATGAGCAGTTCTTC
CASSDDGRYNEQFF
>TRBD2|19|TRBJ2-3|TRBV6-1|-
TGTGCCAGCAGTGCTCTAGCGGGAGATCGGGAATGGGGCACAGATACGCAGTATTTT
CASSALAGDREWGTDTQYF
>TRBD1|13|TRBJ1-4|TRBV18|-
TGTGCCAGCTCACTTAGCCCAGGGGGAAAACTGTTTTTT
CASSLSPGGKLFF
>TRBD2|15|TRBJ2-1|TRBV5-4|-
TGTGCCAGCAGCTTGGGGGCTAGCGGGGACAATGAGCAGTTCTTC
CASSLGASGDNEQFF
>TRBD1|14|TRBJ2-1|TRBV15|-
TGTGCCACCAGCTCGGGACAGGGGTGGGATGAGCAGTTCTTC
CATSSGQGWDEQFF
>-|12|TRBJ2-1|TRBV5-1|-
TGCGCCAGCAGCTTGGTGTGGAATGAGCAGTTCTTC
CASSLVWNEQFF
>-|15|TRBJ1-5|TRBV4-2|-
TGTGCCAGCAGCCAAGGACATAATAGCAATCAGCCCCAGCATTTT
CASSQGHNSNQPQHF
>-|14|TRBJ1-3|TRBV30|-
TGTGCCTGGAGTGTAGGGGGCTCTGGAAACACCATATATTTT
CAWSVGGSGNTIYF
>-|17|TRBJ1-3|TRBV5-6|-
TGTGCCAGCAGCTTGCCCCCCGGAGAAGGGATGGGAAACACCATATATTTT
CASSLPPGEGMGNTIYF
>-|13|TRBJ2-6|TRBV5-1|-
TGCGCCAGCAGCGCGGGCGGGGCCAACGTCCTGACTTTC
CASSAGGANVLTF
>TRBD2|16|TRBJ2-5|TRBV7-9|-
TGTGCCAGCACCCCCGCGGGACTAGCGGACCTGGAGACCCAGTACTTC
CASTPAGLADLETQYF
>TRBD1|14|TRBJ2-5|TRBV5-1|-
TGCGCCAGCAGCTCTCAGGGGGTCCAAGAGACCCAGTACTTC
CASSSQGVQETQYF
>TRBD2|19|TRBJ2-3|TRBV11-2|-
TGTGCCAGCAGCCCAGGCCAGACTAGCGGGTTTCCTAGCACAGATACGCAGTATTTT
CASSPGQTSGFPSTDTQYF
>TRBD2|15|TRBJ2-1|TRBV5-4|-
TGTGCCAGCACAAAAAGAGCGGGAGGGCCGGGTGAGCAGTTCTTC
CASTKRAGGPGEQFF
>-|13|TRBJ2-7|TRBV15|once
TGTGCCACCAGCAGCGGGATCTTCCGCGAGCAGTACTTC
CATSSGIFREQYF
>TRBD2|16|TRBJ2-2|TRBV18|once
TGTGCCAGCTCACCGCGGACTAGCGGGAACACCGGGGAGCTGTTTTTT
CASSPRTSGNTGELFF
>-|17|TRBJ1-5|TRBV7-8|-
TGTGCCAGCAGCTTAGGGATGGCAGGATATAGCAATCAGCCCCAGCATTTT
CASSLGMAGYSNQPQHF
>TRBD1|16|TRBJ2-3|TRBV5-1|-
TGCGCCAGCAGCCCTGGTGACAGGGCGAGCACAGATACGCAGTATTTT
CASSPGDRASTDTQYF
>TRBD2|13|TRBJ2-1|TRBV7-6|once
TGTGCCAGCTCTGCGGGAGGAAGGCCCGAGCAGTTCTTC
CASSAGGRPEQFF
>-|13|TRBJ2-7|TRBV29-1|-
TGCAGCGTTGCGAAGCGGTTGGAGTACGAGCAGTACTTC
CSVAKRLEYEQYF
>TRBD1|16|TRBJ1-5|TRBV9|once
TGTGCCAGCAGCCCATGGACAGGGAAGGCGAATCAGCCCCAGCATTTT
CASSPWTGKANQPQHF
>-|15|TRBJ1-5|TRBV27|-
TGTGCCAGCAGTTTTAGCCTGGGTGGCAATCAGCCCCAGCATTTT
CASSFSLGGNQPQHF